These 20 T cell receptor beta chains were sequenced from one sample in a study of blood T cell repertoires in COVID-19. Measured with immunoSEQ multiplex PCR; TCRdb has only the in-frame clones, and not every one. This sample has hundreds of thousands of clones, with more than 70% found just once. Sample: peripheral blood. Source of these receptors: a man older than 75 with acute or convalescent COVID-19.

This chain joins TRBV24-1 and TRBJ2-7; TRBD1 aligns across 12 bases. Per germline, CDR1 KGHDR and CDR2 SFDVKD. V dropped 5 bases and J dropped 3; count of bases not matched to a gene: 4. There are 15 residues in the CDR3. CDR3 sequence (DNA): TGTGCCACCAGTGGGGGACAGGGGGCGAACTACGAGCAGTACTTC. Translated, it gives CATSGGQGANYEQYF.

This clone was detected ten times or more. J is TRBJ1-2 and V is TRBV4-1; tentatively, D is TRBD1 (5 bases). V lost 3 bases and J 8 bases, leaving 13 bases between the germline ends. The CDR3 is 13 residues long. Germline V CDR1 and CDR2: MGHRA, YSYEKL. This CDR3 reads CASSHLSQGGYTF. CDR3 DNA: TGCGCCAGCAGCCATCTGAGCCAGGGAGGCTACACCTTC.

This clone was detected once. The chain recombines TRBV10-3 with TRBJ2-5; TRBD1 might be the D (7 bases). CDR1 and CDR2 (germline): ENHRY, SYGVKD. The CDR3 is made up of 14 amino acids. V was clipped by 4 bases and J by 5 bases, with 14 bases between them. CDR3 sequence (DNA): TGTGCCATCAGTGGCACAGGGGCGGGGGAGACCCAGTACTTC. Its translation is CAISGTGAGETQYF.

V and J are TRBV28 and TRBJ1-6; TRBD1 might be the D (5 bases). Germline V gene sequence: CDR1 MDHEN, CDR2 SYDVKM. CDR3 length equals 14 residues. The V end lost 3 bases, the J end lost 7 bases, and 10 bases lay between the germline ends. CDR3 nucleotide sequence: TGTGCCAGCAGTTTCTACAGGCCAAATTCACCCCTCCACTTT. Its protein product is CASSFYRPNSPLHF.

The genes are TRBV6-5 and TRBJ2-7; 10 positions match TRBD2. J lost 6 bases, V lost 1 base, and 6 bases had no gene match. This CDR3 contains 15 residues. CDR1 is MNHEY, CDR2 SVGAGI, per germline. The CDR3 bases are TGTGCCAGCAGTTACTTGCTAGCGGGAGTTGGCGAGCAGTACTTC. This sequence encodes CASSYLLAGVGEQYF.

The chain has TRBV3-1 (or the pseudogene TRBV3-2) and TRBJ2-1; 9 nucleotides line up with TRBD2. Germline CDR1 LGHDT, CDR2 YNNKEL (reference sequence). The CDR3 has 16 amino acids. J gave up 3 bases and V 0 bases, and 3 bases lay outside the gene matches. CDR3 in amino acids: CASSQDILAGYNEQFF. DNA of the CDR3: TGTGCCAGCAGCCAAGATATACTAGCGGGCTACAATGAGCAGTTCTTC.

This chain joins TRBV7-9 and TRBJ2-7; TRBD1 is a possible D gene (6 bases). In germline, CDR1 is SEHNR, CDR2 FQNEAQ (reference sequence). The length of the CDR3 is 18 residues. Trimming took 3 bases from V and 0 from J, leaving 21 bases between them. Here the CDR3 reads CASSFIGRTYRDSYEQYF. The CDR3 DNA reads TGTGCCAGCAGCTTTATCGGTCGAACGTACAGGGACTCCTACGAGCAGTACTTC.

This chain links TRBV5-1 with TRBJ2-5, with TRBD2 matching over 12 bases. Germline V gene lookup returns CDR1 SGHRS and CDR2 YFSETQ. V was clipped by 0 bases and J by 5 bases; unmatched bases: 5. The length of the CDR3 is 16 residues. CDR3 nucleotide sequence: TGCGCCAGCAGCTTGGGACTAGCGGGAGCCTTCGAGACCCAGTACTTC. Translation gives CASSLGLAGAFETQYF. Full variable domain (outside the CDR3, taken from reference TRBV5-1 and TRBJ2-5): KAGVTQTPRYLIKTRGQQVTLSCSPISGHRSVSWYQQTPGQGLQFLFEYFSETQRNKGNFPGRFSGRQFSNSRSEMNVSTLELGDSALYLCASSLGLAGAFETQYFGPGTRLLVL.

V is TRBV19 and J is TRBJ1-2; TRBD1 matches 9 bases. In germline, CDR1 is LNHDA, CDR2 SQIVND (reference sequence). The CDR3 is 13 amino acids. The J segment lost 6 bases and the V segment lost 4 bases, leaving 3 bases of the junction unmatched. The CDR3 DNA reads as TGTGCCAGTAGTACCAGGACAGGGGATGGCTACACCTTC. It translates to CASSTRTGDGYTF.

The chain recombines TRBV14 with TRBJ1-2; 11 bases match TRBD1. This CDR3 region has 17 residues. The junction had 16 bases not matched to a gene; V was cut back by 3 bases and J by 10 bases. Per germline, CDR1 SGHDN and CDR2 FVKESK. The CDR3 loop is CASSQALRTGGSLFYTF. The CDR3 region has the DNA TGTGCCAGCAGCCAGGCCCTCCGGACAGGGGGCAGTCTTTTCTACACCTTC.

V is TRBV7-9 and J is TRBJ2-1; 13 bases map to TRBD2. The CDR3 loop spans 14 amino acids. The germline gives CDR1 SEHNR, CDR2 FQNEAQ (reference sequence). V shed 1 base, J shed 10 bases, and the junction held 1 base outside the gene matches. The CDR3, as DNA: TGTGCCAGCAGCTTAGAGGGACTAGCGGGGGAGCAGTTCTTC. It specifies CASSLEGLAGEQFF. The entire variable domain, with the rest obtained from reference TRBV7-9 and TRBJ2-1, is as follows: DTGVSQNPRHKITKRGQNVTFRCDPISEHNRLYWYRQTLGQGPEFLTYFQNEAQLEKSRLLSDRFSAERPKGSFSTLEIQRTEQGDSAMYLCASSLEGLAGEQFFGPGTRLTVL.

V usage is TRBV6-5 and J usage is TRBJ1-1, with a tentative D call TRBD1 (5 bases). Germline V gene data show CDR1 as MNHEY and CDR2 as SVGAGI. The CDR3 runs 14 residues. V was shortened by 4 bases and J by 2 bases, with 11 bases between the two germline ends. CDR3 loop: CASSSRGHNTEAFF. DNA for the CDR3: TGTGCCAGCAGTTCCAGAGGACACAACACTGAAGCTTTCTTT.

The rearrangement links TRBV27 to TRBJ2-5; 10 bases align to TRBD2. V lost 4 bases, J lost 6 bases, and 14 bases stayed unmatched. The CDR3 sequence is 17 residues long. Germline V gene data show CDR1 as MNHEY and CDR2 as SMNVEV (reference sequence). CDR3: CASSSATSSGRIKTQYF. As DNA, the CDR3 is TGTGCCAGCAGTTCCGCCACTTCTAGCGGGAGAATAAAGACCCAGTACTTC.

This chain joins TRBV6-6 and TRBJ1-6, with D unresolved. The CDR3 is 15 residues long. The V end lost 2 bases, the J end lost 9 bases, and 14 bases lay between the germline ends. Per germline, CDR1 MNHNY and CDR2 SVGAGI (reference sequence). The CDR3 DNA sequence: TGTGCCAGCAGTTACACCCCGGGTACGGGTTCACCCCTCCACTTT. It yields the protein CASSYTPGTGSPLHF.

The chain is built from TRBV3-1 (or the pseudogene TRBV3-2) and TRBJ1-6, with 9 bases lining up with TRBD1. The CDR3 is 13 residues long. The V gene end was trimmed by 1 base and the J gene end by 13 bases; junction bases not matched to a gene: 2. In germline, CDR1 is LGHDT, CDR2 YNNKEL (reference sequence). The CDR3, as DNA: TGTGCCAGCAGCCAAGGGACAGGGGCGCCCCTCCACTTT. Translation gives CASSQGTGAPLHF.

This clone occurred once. The rearrangement uses TRBV6-1 and TRBJ1-1; 9 bases map to TRBD1. CDR3 length: 13 residues. V lost 2 bases and J lost 7; bases outside the gene matches: 2. Per germline, CDR1 MNHNS and CDR2 SASEGT. The chain's CDR3 is CASSERGQGEAFF. In DNA form, the CDR3 reads TGTGCCAGCAGTGAAAGGGGACAGGGTGAAGCTTTCTTT.

The rearrangement joins TRBV24-1 to TRBJ2-7; 7 bases fit TRBD1. V shed 5 bases and J 2 bases; nucleotides not matched to a gene: 11. The CDR3 covers 16 residues. Germline V CDR1 and CDR2: KGHDR, SFDVKD. CDR3 protein: CATSAPDRVRTYEQYF. CDR3 bases: TGTGCCACCAGTGCCCCCGACAGGGTCAGGACCTACGAGCAGTACTTC.

This chain uses TRBV9 with TRBJ2-1, with TRBD2 matching over 7 bases. The J segment lost 1 base and the V segment lost 3 bases, leaving 4 bases of the junction unmatched. This CDR3 contains 15 residues. Looked up from germline, CDR1 is SGDLS and CDR2 is YYNGEE. The CDR3 protein is CASSARGVSYNEQFF. CDR3 sequence (DNA): TGTGCCAGCAGCGCACGGGGGGTATCCTACAATGAGCAGTTCTTC.

This rearrangement joins TRBV2 to TRBJ2-7; perhaps TRBD1 as D (6 bases). Germline assignment: CDR1 SNHLY and CDR2 FYNNEI. The CDR3 loop spans 16 amino acids. Trimming shortened V by 5 bases and J by 0 bases, and 17 bases separated the two germline ends. The chain's CDR3 is CASSLIPAGVSYEQYF. The CDR3 DNA sequence: TGTGCCAGCAGTCTAATACCGGCAGGGGTCTCCTACGAGCAGTACTTC.

The rearrangement joins TRBV12-3 or TRBV12-4 to TRBJ1-1; D remains ambiguous. The CDR3 extends over 13 amino acids. The germline V and J ends were trimmed by 3 bases and 1 base, with 6 bases remaining between them. CDR3 residues: CASSLAGNTEAFF. CDR3 DNA sequence: TGTGCCAGCAGTTTGGCAGGGAACACTGAAGCTTTCTTT.